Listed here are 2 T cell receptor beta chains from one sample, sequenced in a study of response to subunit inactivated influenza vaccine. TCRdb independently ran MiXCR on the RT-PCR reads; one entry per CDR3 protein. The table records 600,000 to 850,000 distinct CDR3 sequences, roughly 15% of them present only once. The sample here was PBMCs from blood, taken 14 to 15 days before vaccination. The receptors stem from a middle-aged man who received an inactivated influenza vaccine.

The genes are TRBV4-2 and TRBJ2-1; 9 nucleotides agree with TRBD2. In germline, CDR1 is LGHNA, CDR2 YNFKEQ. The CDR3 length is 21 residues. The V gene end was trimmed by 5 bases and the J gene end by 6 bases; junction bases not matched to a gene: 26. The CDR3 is CASSTSPYTAGGLSEVNEQFF. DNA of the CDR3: TGTGCCAGCAGCACCTCCCCCTATACGGCGGGGGGGCTCTCTGAGGTCAATGAGCAGTTCTTC.

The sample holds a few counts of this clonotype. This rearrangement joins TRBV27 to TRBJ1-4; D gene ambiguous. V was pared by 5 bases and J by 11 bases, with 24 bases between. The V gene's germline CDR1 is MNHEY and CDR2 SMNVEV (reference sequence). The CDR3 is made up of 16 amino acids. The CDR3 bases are TGTGCCAGCAGTATGCATCATAGGAATGAGCCGTTTAAACTGTTTTTT. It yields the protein CASSMHHRNEPFKLFF. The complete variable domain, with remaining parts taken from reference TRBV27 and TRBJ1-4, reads EAQVTQNPRYLITVTGKKLTVTCSQNMNHEYMSWYRQDPGLGLRQIYYSMNVEVTDKGDVPEGYKVSRKEKRNFPLILESPSPNQTSLYFCASSMHHRNEPFKLFFGSGTQLSVL.